Below, one TCR beta chain is given with its context. Its antigen remains undetermined. Base-call qualities are not available, and no considerably larger clone is one nucleotide away. This sample is drawn from a study of blood T cell repertoires in COVID-19 (dated by TCRdb to 2020 to 2021). Regarding the study in general: Samples covering the acute and convalescent phases of COVID-19 were provided by collaborators in the United States, Italy and Spain. The sample metadata nearly always contained a de-identified subject ID, COVID-19 status, age in years and sex. Where available, HLA class I and class II types were obtained from metadata supplied by the sample provider rather than from assay-based typing. The dataset comprised deeply sampled blood TCRbeta repertoires from subjects exposed to, actively infected with, or recovered from COVID-19. The material from the prospective study consisted of cDNA or gDNA derived from T cells, B-cell-depleted T cells, or PBMCs. The repertoires were released in a freely available public database intended as a resource for research on the immune response to SARS-CoV-2. The samples were drawn from the first 160 participants of the ongoing ImmuneRACE study and from 1,254 subjects provided by 6 global collaborators.

Paper-wide results and their limitations: Clinical and demographic metadata were provided uncurated, with the amount varying by source and participant.

V and J are trimmed by 4 bases and 7 bases, and the gene matches miss 4 bases of the junction. Including cysteine and phenylalanine, the CDR3 has 13 amino acids. Only the CDR3 portion is preserved as DNA: 39 bases, with reading frame beginning at the first base. CDR1 and CDR2, looked up from the germline V gene (reference sequence), are SGHNT and YYREEE. One collaborating source in Seattle enrolled patients while the patients were actively infected and followed the patients over time throughout the course of disease. Each collaborating institution followed its own protocols to collect whole blood in K2EDTA tubes. For TCRbeta analysis, collaborators shipped samples as frozen whole blood, isolated PBMCs, or DNA extracted from either of those sample types. TCRbeta CDR3 regions were amplified from genomic DNA using the immunoSEQ Assay, a bias-controlled multiplex PCR. The original pipeline was this. Nucleated cell counts per sample were estimated from amplification of reference gene primers within the assay. To quantify the absolute abundance of each unique TCRbeta CDR3 rearrangement, sequence reads were collapsed and filtered. Productive Simpson clonality was computed per sample as the square root of Simpson's diversity index over productive rearrangements. In its TCRdb copy, this immuneACCESS table keeps in-frame sequences only and misses some clones. Where compared with another copy, unresolved V genes explain less than half of these, and the others have no known cause. V, J and clone size were drawn from that table, and D and trimming were deduced from the DNA. Present in this sample are 300,000 to 400,000 clones, over 80% of which were seen just once. Around 6% of the sample rests with the top ten.

This chain joins TRBV5-4 to TRBJ2-2, with 7 bases aligning to TRBD1. This clonotype was sampled from a woman aged 45-65 years with COVID-19, enrolled during active disease. Input material: peripheral blood. The CDR3 reads as follows: CASSPTGSGELFF. The nucleotide sequence reads as follows: TGTGCCAGCAGCCCGACAGGGAGCGGGGAGCTGTTTTTT.